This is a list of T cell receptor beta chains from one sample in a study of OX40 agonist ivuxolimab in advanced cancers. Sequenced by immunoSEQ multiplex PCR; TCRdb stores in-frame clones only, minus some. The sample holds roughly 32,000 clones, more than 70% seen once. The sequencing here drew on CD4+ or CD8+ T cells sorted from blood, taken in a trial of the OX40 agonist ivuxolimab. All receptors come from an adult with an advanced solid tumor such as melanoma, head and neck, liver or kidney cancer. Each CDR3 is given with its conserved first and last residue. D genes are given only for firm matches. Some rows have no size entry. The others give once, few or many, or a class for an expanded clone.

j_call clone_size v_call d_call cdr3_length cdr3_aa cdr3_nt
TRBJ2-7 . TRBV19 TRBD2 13 CASSGTSVSEQYF TGTGCCAGTAGTGGGACTAGCGTGAGCGAGCAGTACTTC
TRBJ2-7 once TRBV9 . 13 CASSVGGNYEQYF TGTGCCAGCAGCGTAGGGGGGAACTACGAGCAGTACTTC
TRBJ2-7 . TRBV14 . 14 CASSQFGPDYEQYF TGTGCCAGCAGCCAATTCGGGCCCGACTACGAGCAGTACTTC
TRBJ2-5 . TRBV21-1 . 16 CASSKAKADRVKTQYF TGTGCCAGCAGCAAAGCAAAAGCAGACAGGGTCAAGACCCAGTACTTC
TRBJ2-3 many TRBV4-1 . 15 CASSPETTSTDTQYF TGCGCCAGCAGCCCAGAGACTACTAGCACAGATACGCAGTATTTT
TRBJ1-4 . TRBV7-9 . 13 CASTWGLGEKLFF TGTGCCAGCACTTGGGGCTTGGGTGAAAAACTGTTTTTT
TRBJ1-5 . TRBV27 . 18 CASSPDRFEFRSNQPQHF TGTGCCAGCAGCCCCGACAGGTTCGAGTTCAGGAGCAATCAGCCCCAGCATTTT
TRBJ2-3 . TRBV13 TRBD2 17 CASSLGRRGAATDTQYF TGTGCCAGCAGCTTAGGACGGCGGGGGGCCGCGACAGATACGCAGTATTTT
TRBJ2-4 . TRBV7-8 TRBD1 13 CASSSITGDIQYF TGTGCCAGCAGTTCCATCACAGGGGACATTCAGTACTTC
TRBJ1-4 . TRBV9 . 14 CASSASGFNEKLFF TGTGCCAGCAGCGCATCGGGGTTTAATGAAAAACTGTTTTTT
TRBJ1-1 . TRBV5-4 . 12 CASSVDRSEAFF TGTGCCAGCAGCGTCGACCGTTCGGAAGCTTTCTTT
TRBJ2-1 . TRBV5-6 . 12 CASSLVDNEQFF TGTGCCAGCAGCTTGGTCGACAATGAGCAGTTCTTC
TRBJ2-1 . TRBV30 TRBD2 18 CAWSVVSARGGPHNEQFF TGTGCCTGGAGTGTAGTCTCGGCCCGGGGAGGGCCCCACAATGAGCAGTTCTTC
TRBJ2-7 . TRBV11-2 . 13 CASSPEMSYEQYF TGTGCCAGCAGCCCGGAGATGTCCTACGAGCAGTACTTC
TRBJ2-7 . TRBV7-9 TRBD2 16 CASSLTTTGTRGEQYF TGTGCCAGCAGCTTGACAACAACAGGGACTAGAGGCGAGCAGTACTTC
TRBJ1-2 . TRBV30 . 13 CAWSALLGDGYTF TGTGCCTGGAGTGCTCTTTTGGGGGATGGCTACACCTTC
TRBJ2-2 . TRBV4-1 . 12 CASRGGTGELFF TGCGCCAGCAGAGGCGGCACCGGGGAGCTGTTTTTT
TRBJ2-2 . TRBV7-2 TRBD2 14 CASSPGLNTGELFF TGTGCCAGCAGCCCGGGACTAAACACCGGGGAGCTGTTTTTT
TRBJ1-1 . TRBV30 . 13 CAWSLSGETEAFF TGTGCCTGGAGTCTTTCCGGAGAGACTGAAGCTTTCTTT
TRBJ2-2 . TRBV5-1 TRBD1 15 CASSLQGYNTGELFF TGCGCCAGCAGCCTACAGGGGTACAACACCGGGGAGCTGTTTTTT
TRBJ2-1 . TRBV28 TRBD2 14 CASSFSGLASEQFF TGTGCCAGCAGTTTCTCGGGACTAGCGTCTGAGCAGTTCTTC
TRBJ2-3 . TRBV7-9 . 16 CASSLLPGSGTDTQYF TGTGCCAGCAGCTTACTACCCGGGAGCGGCACAGATACGCAGTATTTT
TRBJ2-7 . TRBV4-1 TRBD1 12 CASSHQTGEQYF TGCGCCAGCAGCCATCAGACAGGGGAGCAGTACTTC
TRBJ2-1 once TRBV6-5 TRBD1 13 CASSYRGPSEQFF TGTGCCAGCAGTTACAGGGGGCCGAGTGAGCAGTTCTTC
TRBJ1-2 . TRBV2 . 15 CASSGSRGRGYGYTF TGTGCCAGCAGTGGGTCAAGGGGAAGAGGCTATGGCTACACCTTC
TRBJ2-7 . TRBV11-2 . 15 CASSLGGGGQSEQYF TGTGCCAGCAGCTTAGGAGGGGGGGGCCAAAGCGAGCAGTACTTC
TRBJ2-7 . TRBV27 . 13 CASSLVAGYEQYF TGTGCCAGCAGTTTAGTTGCCGGGTACGAGCAGTACTTC
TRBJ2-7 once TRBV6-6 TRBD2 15 CASSYGLAEAYEQYF TGTGCCAGCAGTTACGGACTAGCGGAAGCCTACGAGCAGTACTTC
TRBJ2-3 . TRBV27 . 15 CASSLRQGSKDTQYF TGTGCCAGCAGTTTAAGGCAGGGTAGTAAAGATACGCAGTATTTT
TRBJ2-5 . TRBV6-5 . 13 CASSYEGQETQYF TGTGCCAGCAGTTATGAGGGTCAAGAGACCCAGTACTTC
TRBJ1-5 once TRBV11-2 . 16 CASSSGTGFDNQPQHF TGTGCCAGCAGCTCCGGCACAGGGTTCGACAATCAGCCCCAGCATTTT
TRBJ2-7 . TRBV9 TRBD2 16 CASSNSPGGGIDEQYF TGTGCCAGCAGCAACAGCCCCGGGGGGGGGATCGACGAGCAGTACTTC
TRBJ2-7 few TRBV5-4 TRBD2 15 CASSLEAGGYYEQYF TGTGCCAGCAGCTTGGAAGCGGGAGGGTACTACGAGCAGTACTTC
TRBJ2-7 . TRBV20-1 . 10 CSARSYEQYF TGCAGTGCTAGGAGTTACGAGCAGTACTTC
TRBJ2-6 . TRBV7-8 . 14 CASSLEPGANVLTF TGTGCCAGCAGCTTAGAACCTGGGGCCAACGTCCTGACTTTC
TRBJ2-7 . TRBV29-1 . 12 CSVVGSGNEQYF TGCAGCGTTGTAGGGTCGGGAAACGAGCAGTACTTC
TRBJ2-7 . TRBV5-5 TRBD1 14 CASSSGTAIYEQYF TGTGCCAGCAGCTCCGGGACAGCCATCTACGAGCAGTACTTC
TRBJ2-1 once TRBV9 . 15 CASSVVADSYNEQFF TGTGCCAGCAGCGTAGTGGCGGACTCCTACAATGAGCAGTTCTTC
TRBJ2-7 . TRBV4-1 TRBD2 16 CASSAVLAGGPPEQYF TGCGCCAGCAGCGCAGTGCTAGCGGGGGGCCCCCCCGAGCAGTACTTC
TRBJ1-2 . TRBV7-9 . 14 CASDQPMGSDGYTF TGTGCCAGCGACCAGCCAATGGGGTCGGATGGCTACACCTTC
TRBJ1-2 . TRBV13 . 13 CASSLVGARGYTF TGTGCCAGCAGCTTAGTGGGGGCTCGGGGCTACACCTTC
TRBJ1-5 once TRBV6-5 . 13 CATPTGANQPQHF TGTGCCACCCCAACGGGGGCGAATCAGCCCCAGCATTTT
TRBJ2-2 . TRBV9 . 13 CASSESNTGELFF TGTGCCAGCAGCGAGTCTAACACCGGGGAGCTGTTTTTT
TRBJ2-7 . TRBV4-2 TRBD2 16 CASSQEISGGGYEQYF TGTGCCAGCAGCCAGGAGATTAGCGGGGGAGGCTACGAGCAGTACTTC
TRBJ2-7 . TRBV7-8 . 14 CASSTGTSFYEQYF TGTGCCAGCAGCACCGGGACTTCCTTCTACGAGCAGTACTTC
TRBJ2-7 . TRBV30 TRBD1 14 CAWRGDRSSYEQYF TGTGCCTGGAGAGGGGACAGGAGCTCCTACGAGCAGTACTTC
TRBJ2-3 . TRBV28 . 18 CASSFLWVLSSGTDTQYF TGTGCCAGCAGTTTTCTGTGGGTTTTGTCCAGTGGCACAGATACGCAGTATTTT
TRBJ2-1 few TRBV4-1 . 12 CASSQGANEQFF TGCGCCAGCAGCCAAGGGGCGAATGAGCAGTTCTTC
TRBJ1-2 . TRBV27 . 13 CASSLSSNYGYTF TGTGCCAGCAGTTTATCGTCTAACTATGGCTACACCTTC
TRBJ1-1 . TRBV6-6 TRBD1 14 CASRAGTGNTEAFF TGTGCCAGCAGAGCCGGGACAGGGAACACTGAAGCTTTCTTT
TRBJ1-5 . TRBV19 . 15 CASSKDEIIGGPQHF TGTGCCAGTAGTAAGGACGAAATTATTGGGGGGCCCCAGCATTTT
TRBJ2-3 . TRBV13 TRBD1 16 CASSPPGQSLADTQYF TGTGCCAGCAGCCCTCCGGGACAGTCCCTCGCAGATACGCAGTATTTT
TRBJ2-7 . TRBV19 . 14 CASSMRDDSYEQYF TGTGCCAGTAGTATGCGGGATGACTCCTACGAGCAGTACTTC
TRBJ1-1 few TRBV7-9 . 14 CASSLVPRDTEAFF TGTGCCAGCAGCTTAGTTCCCCGGGACACTGAAGCTTTCTTT
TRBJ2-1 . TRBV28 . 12 CASSLQYNEQFF TGTGCCAGCAGCCTACAGTACAATGAGCAGTTCTTC
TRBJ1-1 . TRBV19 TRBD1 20 CASSIGYRDRGRTVNTEAFF TGTGCCAGTAGTATAGGCTATCGGGACAGGGGGCGCACGGTAAACACTGAAGCTTTCTTT
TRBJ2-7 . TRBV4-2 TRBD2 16 CASSRSLTSGRGEQYF TGTGCCAGCAGCCGAAGCCTGACTAGCGGGAGAGGCGAGCAGTACTTC
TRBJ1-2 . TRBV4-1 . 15 CASSLGTPANYGYTF TGCGCCAGCAGCCTAGGAACCCCAGCTAACTATGGCTACACCTTC
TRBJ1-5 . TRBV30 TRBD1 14 CAWSTGTGNQPQHF TGTGCCTGGAGTACCGGGACAGGGAATCAGCCCCAGCATTTT